This T cell receptor beta chain comes out of a study of blood T cell repertoires in COVID-19. Measured with immunoSEQ multiplex PCR; TCRdb has only the in-frame clones, and not every one. The sample yields fewer than 250,000 clones, approximately 80% seen once. The CDR3 covers 16 residues. In germline, CDR1 is SGHDN, CDR2 FVKESK. Unmatched junction bases numbered 7, after V lost 3 bases and J lost 1 base. The clonotype was recovered from a woman aged 55-75 years with active or convalescent COVID-19. Sequencing was performed on peripheral blood. The V and J genes are TRBV14 and TRBJ2-3, with 7 bases that match TRBD2. CDR3 region: CASSQGSGRRTDTQYF. The CDR3 DNA follows: TGTGCCAGCAGCCAGGGTAGCGGGCGACGCACAGATACGCAGTATTTT.